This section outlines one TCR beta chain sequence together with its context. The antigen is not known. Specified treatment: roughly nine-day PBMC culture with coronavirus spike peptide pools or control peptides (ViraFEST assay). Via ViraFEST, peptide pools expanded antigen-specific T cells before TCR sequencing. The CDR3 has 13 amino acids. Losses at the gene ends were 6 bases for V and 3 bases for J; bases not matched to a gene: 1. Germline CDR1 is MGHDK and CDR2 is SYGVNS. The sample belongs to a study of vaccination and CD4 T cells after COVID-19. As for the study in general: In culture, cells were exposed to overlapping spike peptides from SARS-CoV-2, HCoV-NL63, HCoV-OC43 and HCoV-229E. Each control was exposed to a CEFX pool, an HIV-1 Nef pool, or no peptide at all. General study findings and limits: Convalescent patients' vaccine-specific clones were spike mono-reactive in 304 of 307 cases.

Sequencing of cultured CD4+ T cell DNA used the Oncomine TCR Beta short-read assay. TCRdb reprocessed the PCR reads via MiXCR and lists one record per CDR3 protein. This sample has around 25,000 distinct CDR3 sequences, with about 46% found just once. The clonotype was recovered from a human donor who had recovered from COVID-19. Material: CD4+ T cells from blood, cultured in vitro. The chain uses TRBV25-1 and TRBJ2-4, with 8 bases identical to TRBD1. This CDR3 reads CASRTGDKNIQYF. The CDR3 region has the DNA TGTGCCAGCAGGACAGGGGACAAAAACATTCAGTACTTC.